Reported below is one T cell receptor (beta chain). The antigen remains undetermined. The PCR employed 60 Vbeta primers together with 13 Jbeta primers. Sequencing used immunoSEQ multiplex PCR; TCRdb keeps in-frame clones, though not all of them. The sample has fewer than 150,000 clones, more than 70% seen once. Unmatched junction bases numbered 5, after V lost 7 bases and J lost 0 bases. Germline V lookup: CDR1 SQVTM, CDR2 ANQGSEA. The CDR3 has 15 residues. These data come from a study of cytomegalovirus exposure and HLA in healthy donors. Study-wide background: Within the Caucasian-associated ancestry cluster were around four fifths of the roughly 400 genotyped donors.

Study-wide points: The study recorded 160 or so TCR beta chains that were cytomegalovirus-associated. A later analysis showed that HLA-associated TCR beta chains had undergone more clonal expansion than equally common others.

The clonotype was recovered from a woman between 50 and 59 years old in good health and CMV-seronegative. The sample taken for sequencing was PBMCs. The chain employs TRBV29-1 and TRBJ2-6; TRBD1 aligns across 8 bases. For the CDR3, the DNA is TGCAGCGCCGGGACAGGAAGCTCTGGGGCCAACGTCCTGACTTTC. As protein: CSAGTGSSGANVLTF.